This paragraph covers one T cell receptor beta chain sequence. This entry comes from a study of tumor T cells in aggressive B-cell lymphoma. The CDR3 has 16 residues. V lost 0 bases and J lost 0, with 9 bases in between. Germline CDR1 SGHDT, CDR2 YYEEEE. Clones were read by immunoSEQ multiplex PCR, and TCRdb kept only the in-frame ones, dropping some. The sample has approximately 12,000 clones, about 89% seen once. V gene TRBV5-6 combines with J gene TRBJ2-2; D is unresolved. The receptor's source is an adult with diffuse large B cell lymphoma. Sequencing used tumor tissue. The CDR3 sequence: CASSLVGSTNTGELFF. The DNA of the CDR3 is TGTGCCAGCAGCTTGGTGGGCAGTACGAACACCGGGGAGCTGTTTTTT.